This is a list of T cell receptor beta chains from one sample in a study of T cell changes during pregnancy in multiple sclerosis. Profiling relied on immunoSEQ multiplex PCR, and the TCRdb table lists in-frame clones only, not all of them. The sample includes about 73,000 clones, 92% seen only once; the top ten take less than 3.5%. Sequencing used peripheral blood, obtained in the third trimester of pregnancy. The source is a female donor in good health, enrolled as a control in a pregnancy study. Each CDR3 is given with its conserved first and last residue. D genes are given only for firm matches. Rows may omit the clone size; those that give it use once, few, many or a size class.

size	D	V	J	CDR3	DNA
-	-	TRBV10-3	TRBJ1-5	CAISESPGNQPQHF	TGTGCCATCAGTGAGTCTCCGGGTAATCAGCCCCAGCATTTT
-	TRBD1	TRBV18	TRBJ2-4	CASSPMRQGQVAKNIQYF	TGTGCCAGCTCACCAATGCGACAGGGTCAGGTAGCCAAAAACATTCAGTACTTC
-	-	TRBV27	TRBJ1-6	CASTATLGGVPLHF	TGTGCCAGCACCGCGACACTCGGAGGGGTACCCCTCCACTTT
-	-	TRBV19	TRBJ2-5	CASRQAGETQYF	TGTGCCAGTAGACAAGCGGGAGAGACCCAGTACTTC
-	-	TRBV7-8	TRBJ2-2	CASSLSAGTNTGELFF	TGTGCCAGCAGCTTATCGGCAGGGACTAACACCGGGGAGCTGTTTTTT
-	-	TRBV5-4	TRBJ1-2	CASSLDGYGYTF	TGTGCCAGCAGCTTGGACGGGTATGGCTACACCTTC
-	TRBD1	TRBV5-1	TRBJ1-4	CASSSGQGPNEKLFF	TGCGCCAGCAGCTCCGGACAGGGGCCTAATGAAAAACTGTTTTTT
-	TRBD1	TRBV11-2	TRBJ2-5	CASSPDRGQETQYF	TGTGCCAGCAGCCCAGACAGGGGACAAGAGACCCAGTACTTC
-	TRBD1	TRBV28	TRBJ1-1	CASSLWGGQRNTEAFF	TGTGCCAGCAGTTTATGGGGGGGACAGAGGAACACTGAAGCTTTCTTT
-	TRBD2	TRBV2	TRBJ2-1	CASKEREGRDEQFF	TGTGCCAGCAAGGAGCGGGAGGGCCGGGATGAGCAGTTCTTC
-	-	TRBV2	TRBJ1-6	CASSGVAHSPLHF	TGTGCCAGCAGCGGTGTAGCCCATTCGCCCCTCCACTTT
once	TRBD1	TRBV11-2	TRBJ1-2	CASSSAGQIYGYTF	TGTGCCAGCAGCTCCGCGGGACAGATCTATGGCTACACCTTC
-	-	TRBV5-8	TRBJ2-7	CASTPGLLIVSYEQYF	TGTGCCAGCACCCCCGGACTCTTAATCGTTTCCTACGAGCAGTACTTC
few	-	TRBV6-5	TRBJ1-4	CASSPAPETNEKLFF	TGTGCCAGCAGTCCCGCCCCGGAGACTAATGAAAAACTGTTTTTT
-	-	TRBV2	TRBJ2-4	CASRGARSKNIQYF	TGTGCCAGCAGAGGGGCACGATCGAAAAACATTCAGTACTTC
-	TRBD2	TRBV10-3	TRBJ2-2	CAISEREGTGELFF	TGTGCCATCAGTGAGCGGGAGGGTACCGGGGAGCTGTTTTTT
once	-	TRBV27	TRBJ2-3	CASRLGDGTDTQYF	TGTGCCAGCAGGCTAGGGGATGGGACAGATACGCAGTATTTT
-	-	TRBV7-9	TRBJ2-6	CASGQNSGANVLTF	TGTGCCAGCGGACAGAACTCTGGGGCCAACGTCCTGACTTTC
-	TRBD2	TRBV7-2	TRBJ2-3	CASSSPTLTSGKHTDTQYF	TGTGCCAGCAGCTCCCCGACATTGACTAGCGGCAAACACACAGATACGCAGTATTTT
-	-	TRBV4-1	TRBJ1-4	CASSQDRGGVEKLFF	TGCGCCAGCAGCCAAGATCGGGGCGGGGTTGAAAAACTGTTTTTT
-	-	TRBV7-9	TRBJ1-4	CASGRGLGNEKLFF	TGTGCCAGCGGCAGGGGCCTGGGGAATGAAAAACTGTTTTTT
-	-	TRBV4-1	TRBJ2-3	CASSQVPREADTQYF	TGCGCCAGCAGCCAAGTCCCCAGGGAGGCAGATACGCAGTATTTT
many	-	TRBV7-2	TRBJ1-1	CASSRNEGVGDTEAFF	TGTGCCAGCAGCCGTAACGAGGGGGTGGGCGACACTGAAGCTTTCTTT
-	-	TRBV10-3	TRBJ1-1	CATNKGQGKNTEAFF	TGTGCCACGAACAAGGGTCAGGGGAAGAACACTGAAGCTTTCTTT
-	TRBD2	TRBV19	TRBJ2-2	CASSIGSGGGNTGELFF	TGTGCCAGTAGTATTGGAAGCGGGGGCGGGAACACCGGGGAGCTGTTTTTT
-	-	TRBV5-1	TRBJ1-1	CASSLGGLGGTEAFF	TGCGCCAGCAGCTTGGGTGGGTTGGGAGGCACTGAAGCTTTCTTT
few	TRBD1	TRBV7-9	TRBJ1-1	CASSFGGQGPTEAFF	TGTGCCAGCAGCTTTGGGGGACAGGGACCCACTGAAGCTTTCTTT
-	-	TRBV27	TRBJ2-7	CASVSLGGYEQYF	TGTGCCAGCGTCTCCCTCGGAGGCTACGAGCAGTACTTC